This is a list of T cell receptor beta chains from one sample in a study of blood T cell repertoires in COVID-19. TCRdb's copy holds only in-frame clones and misses some; the assay was immunoSEQ multiplex PCR. Of some 48,000 clones in the sample, over 65% were seen once. The sequenced material came from peripheral blood. All receptors come from a woman in her fifties or sixties with acute or convalescent COVID-19. The CDR3 runs from the conserved cysteine through the conserved F or W. The D gene is left open where the match is weak. Clone size, where shown, is once, few, many, or a class for clones that have expanded.

d_call,j_call,clone_size,v_call,cdr3_aa,cdr3_nt
TRBD2,TRBJ2-5,few,TRBV7-8,CASSPRLADSQETQYF,TGTGCCAGCAGCCCCCGACTAGCGGATAGCCAAGAGACCCAGTACTTC
-,TRBJ2-5,-,TRBV4-2,CASSQQQDQTQYF,TGTGCCAGCAGCCAACAACAGGATCAGACCCAGTACTTC
TRBD2,TRBJ2-2,-,TRBV5-1,CASSFHTGTRGSGELFF,TGCGCCAGCAGCTTCCACACTGGGACTAGGGGGTCCGGGGAGCTGTTTTTT
TRBD2,TRBJ2-3,-,TRBV5-6,CASSQRGLRGSTDTQYF,TGTGCCAGCAGTCAAAGAGGGTTGCGGGGGAGCACAGATACGCAGTATTTT
TRBD2,TRBJ2-3,-,TRBV6-4,CASSSGGASDTQYF,TGTGCCAGCTCTAGCGGGGGGGCGTCAGATACGCAGTATTTT
-,TRBJ2-3,-,TRBV2,CASTVTDTQYF,TGTGCCAGCACCGTCACAGATACGCAGTATTTT
-,TRBJ1-4,-,TRBV27,CASSAFQGEKLFF,TGTGCCAGCAGTGCCTTCCAGGGGGAAAAACTGTTTTTT
-,TRBJ1-1,once,TRBV6-2/TRBV6-3,CASSYSVGNTEAFF,TGTGCCAGCAGTTACTCCGTCGGTAACACTGAAGCTTTCTTT
TRBD2,TRBJ2-7,once,TRBV4-1,CASSHGLAGHYEQYF,TGCGCCAGCAGCCACGGACTAGCGGGGCACTACGAGCAGTACTTC
-,TRBJ1-6,few,TRBV14,CASSQDPGGFSPLHF,TGTGCCAGCAGCCAAGACCCCGGGGGGTTTTCACCCCTCCACTTT
-,TRBJ1-5,-,TRBV19,CASGHNRDQPQHF,TGTGCCAGCGGCCACAACAGGGATCAGCCCCAGCATTTT
-,TRBJ1-3,-,TRBV3-1/TRBV3-2,CASSQDTGRSGNTIYF,TGTGCCAGCAGCCAAGATACAGGTAGATCTGGAAACACCATATATTTT
TRBD2,TRBJ2-1,-,TRBV7-2,CASSLGSGGLRRGEQFF,TGTGCCAGCAGCTTAGGTAGCGGGGGACTTAGAAGAGGTGAGCAGTTCTTC
TRBD2,TRBJ2-7,-,TRBV9,CASSVGLLAGVNEQYF,TGTGCCAGCAGCGTAGGGCTACTAGCGGGAGTTAACGAGCAGTACTTC